Listed below are T cell receptor beta chains from one sample, sequenced in a study of T cells after yellow fever vaccination. In TCRdb, the 5' RACE reads were re-called with MiXCR into one record per CDR3 protein. The sample consists of 450,000 to 600,000 distinct CDR3 sequences, around an eighth of them appearing once. Sequenced here: PBMCs, sampled on the day of the yellow fever booster vaccination. Every receptor here comes from a man aged 30 to 39 who received the YFV17D yellow fever vaccine. CDR3s include the opening cysteine and the closing phenylalanine or tryptophan. D genes are given only for firm matches. Clone sizes are given selectively: once, few, many, or a class where the clone is expanded.

D gene,V gene,J gene,clone size,CDR3 DNA,CDR3 protein
TRBD2,TRBV7-8,TRBJ2-1,NA,TGTGCCAGCTCCGGGATAGCGGGAGAAGAGGAGCAGTTCTTC,CASSGIAGEEEQFF
TRBD1,TRBV7-9,TRBJ2-4,few,TGTGCCAGCAGCTCCGGGACAGCGGCCAGCATTCAGTACTTC,CASSSGTAASIQYF
NA,TRBV5-4,TRBJ1-5,many,TGTGCCAGCAGCTTGGGGACGGAGGGGAATCAGCCCCAGCATTTT,CASSLGTEGNQPQHF
NA,TRBV19,TRBJ2-2,few,TGTGCCAGCCCAGACAGCACCGGGGAGCTGTTTTTT,CASPDSTGELFF
NA,TRBV5-1,TRBJ2-1,many,TGCGCCAGCAGCTTGCGGGCGGTTTCCTACAATGAGCAGTTCTTC,CASSLRAVSYNEQFF
NA,TRBV12-3/TRBV12-4,TRBJ2-7,NA,TGTGCCAGTGGATACACTATCTACGAGCAGTACTTC,CASGYTIYEQYF
NA,TRBV4-3,TRBJ2-7,few,TGCGCCAGCAGCCAAGAAGGACTACCCGGCGGCTACGAGCAGTACTTC,CASSQEGLPGGYEQYF
TRBD2,TRBV5-1,TRBJ2-2,many,TGCGCCAGCAGCTCAGGGACTAGCGGGACTGGGGAGCTGTTTTTT,CASSSGTSGTGELFF
NA,TRBV20-1,TRBJ1-1,NA,TGCTGTGCTAGCGGCAGTTCATCGAACACTGAAGCTTTCTTT,CCASGSSSNTEAFF
NA,TRBV5-1,TRBJ2-5,few,TGCGCCAGCAACCCCGGTCAGGGGGAGACCCAGTACTTC,CASNPGQGETQYF
TRBD2,TRBV9,TRBJ2-7,many,TGTGCCAGCAGCGTCTCAGCGGGGGACTACGAGCAGTACTTC,CASSVSAGDYEQYF
NA,TRBV6-6,TRBJ2-7,many,TGTGCCAGCAGTTACTCGAAGTCAGGGCAGTACTTC,CASSYSKSGQYF
TRBD2,TRBV27,TRBJ2-5,few,TGTGCCAGCAGTTACAGACTAGCGGGAAGAGGAGAGACCCAGTACTTC,CASSYRLAGRGETQYF
TRBD2,TRBV7-2,TRBJ2-2,NA,TGTGCCAGCAGCTTAGTGGCGGGAGGACACACCGGGGAGCTGTTTTTT,CASSLVAGGHTGELFF
NA,TRBV6-1,TRBJ2-7,NA,TGTGCCAGCACCCAAAAGGGGCTTTACGAGCAGTACTTC,CASTQKGLYEQYF
NA,TRBV7-8,TRBJ2-1,NA,TGTGCCAGCAGCCGTAGGGACTTAAGCTCCTACAATGAGCAGTTCTTC,CASSRRDLSSYNEQFF
NA,TRBV18,TRBJ1-2,NA,TGTGCCAGCTCACCCCCGGCAGGGCCCGGCTACACCTTC,CASSPPAGPGYTF
NA,TRBV7-9,TRBJ1-3,NA,TGTGCCAGCAGCTTCCCGGGTTCTGGAAACACCATATATTTT,CASSFPGSGNTIYF
NA,TRBV6-2/TRBV6-3,TRBJ2-5,NA,TGTGCCAGCAGCCCGGGGAGTGAATCTTTGGTGGAGACCCAGTACTTC,CASSPGSESLVETQYF
NA,TRBV28,TRBJ1-6,NA,TGTGCCAGCATACGGGCGAACAATTCACCCCTCCACTTT,CASIRANNSPLHF
NA,TRBV7-9,TRBJ2-7,NA,TGTGCCAGCAGCTTAGTCGGCGGCGTGGCCAGCGCTTCCTACGAGCAGTACTTC,CASSLVGGVASASYEQYF
NA,TRBV28,TRBJ2-3,few,TGTGCCAGCAGTTTCCCAGGGAATACGCAGTATTTT,CASSFPGNTQYF
NA,TRBV5-1,TRBJ2-1,few,TGCGCCAGCGGGTTGACCCAGCGAGAATACAATGAGCAGTTCTTC,CASGLTQREYNEQFF
NA,TRBV27,TRBJ2-5,few,TGTGCCAGCAGTTTAATCTTCCAAGAGACCCAGTACTTC,CASSLIFQETQYF
TRBD2,TRBV7-2,TRBJ2-2,NA,TGTGCCAGCAGCACCAGGACTAGCGGAGTGACCGGGGAGCTGTTTTTT,CASSTRTSGVTGELFF
NA,TRBV27,TRBJ2-7,NA,TGTGCCAGCAGCCTTACCGAGAACTACGAGCAGTACTTC,CASSLTENYEQYF